Each of the 17 T cell receptor beta chains below was sequenced from the same sample in a study of CD8+ T cells in alopecia areata. Extracted RNA was reverse transcribed, and the resulting cDNA served as sequencing template. Using immunoSEQ multiplex PCR, the repertoire was profiled, and TCRdb retains in-frame clones only, with some absent. The data hold 80,000 to 95,000 clones, with about 44% observed a single time. Treatment specified: oral pan-JAK inhibitor, 5-10 mg twice daily. The specimen was CD8+ T cells sorted from blood, collected at week 24, from a patient treated with tofacitinib. The receptors here all came from a human donor with alopecia areata.

The chain combines TRBV7-9 with TRBJ2-1, with D perhaps assigned TRBD1 or TRBD2 (5 bases each). Trimming removed 1 base at V and 9 bases at J, with 13 bases between. The germline CDR1 and CDR2 sequences are SEHNR and FQNEAQ (reference sequence). This CDR3 comprises 14 residues. DNA for the CDR3: TGTGCCAGCAGCTTAGTGTTGGGGGTCAGTGAGCAGTTCTTC. This sequence encodes CASSLVLGVSEQFF.

The V call is TRBV5-1, the J call TRBJ2-7; unclear D gene. V dropped 4 bases and J dropped 5 bases, with 10 bases sitting between them. The CDR3 is 12 residues long. The germline V gene has CDR1 SGHRS and CDR2 YFSETQ. For the CDR3, the DNA is TGCGCCAGCAGCCCCAGCGCCCACGAGCAGTACTTC. It is translated as CASSPSAHEQYF.

The CDR3 reads CASSLYASRNNEQFF. The CDR3 nucleotides are TGTGCCAGCAGCTTATATGCTAGCAGGAACAATGAGCAGTTCTTC. The chain joins TRBV7-8 to TRBJ2-1; the D gene is possibly TRBD2 (5 bases). Looked up from germline, CDR1 is SGHVS and CDR2 is FQNEAQ. This CDR3 has 15 amino acids. V was cut by 2 bases and J by 5 bases, with 13 bases left in between. The variable domain in full, with the rest retrieved from reference TRBV7-8 and TRBJ2-1, is GAGVSQSPRYKVAKRGQDVALRCDPISGHVSLFWYQQALGQGPEFLTYFQNEAQLDKSGLPSDRFFAERPEGSVSTLKIQRTQQEDSAVYLCASSLYASRNNEQFFGPGTRLTVL.

This clone came up a few times. Here the CDR3 reads CASSFRATGELFF. The CDR3 nucleotides read TGTGCCAGCAGCTTTCGGGCCACCGGGGAGCTGTTTTTT. The rearrangement uses TRBV13 and TRBJ2-2, with D hard to call. Deletions cut 3 bases from V and 4 bases from J, with 6 bases between. Per the germline V gene, CDR1 is PRHDT and CDR2 is FYEKMQ (reference sequence). This CDR3 comprises 13 residues.

V is TRBV29-1 and J is TRBJ2-3, with D possibly called TRBD1 or TRBD2 (5 bases each). CDR3 length equals 13 residues. V was trimmed by 6 bases and J by 5 bases, leaving 15 bases between them. Germline V gene data show CDR1 as SQVTM and CDR2 as ANQGSEA. Here the CDR3 reads CSVSRGALDTQYF. CDR3 DNA sequence: TGCAGCGTCAGTCGAGGGGCGTTAGATACGCAGTATTTT.

This rearrangement joins TRBV5-1 to TRBJ2-7; perhaps TRBD2 as D (5 bases). Trimming removed 0 bases from V and 3 bases from J, with 16 bases in between. This CDR3 spans 16 amino acids. Per the germline V gene, CDR1 is SGHRS and CDR2 is YFSETQ. The CDR3 bases are TGCGCCAGCAGCTTGGTGTGGGTTGGAGGAAACTACGAGCAGTACTTC. Protein product: CASSLVWVGGNYEQYF.

This chain connects TRBV5-1 to TRBJ2-7, with TRBD2 matching 11 bases. Germline CDR1 is SGHRS and CDR2 is YFSETQ. V was pared by 4 bases and J by 5 bases, with 14 bases of the junction left unmatched. This CDR3 comprises 17 residues. This chain's CDR3 is CASSPGVTGTSGDEQYF. The DNA for the CDR3 is TGCGCCAGCAGCCCCGGCGTCACTGGGACTAGCGGAGACGAGCAGTACTTC.

The chain uses TRBV9 and TRBJ2-1; no firm D call. The germline V gene has CDR1 SGDLS and CDR2 YYNGEE. The CDR3 covers 15 residues. V lost 0 bases and J 0 bases, leaving 7 bases between the germline ends. CDR3: CASSVGRSSYNEQFF. CDR3 bases: TGTGCCAGCAGCGTAGGAAGGAGCTCCTACAATGAGCAGTTCTTC.

This clone has only one observation. V usage is TRBV4-3 and J usage is TRBJ2-7; D possibly corresponds to TRBD2 (6 bases). This CDR3 contains 15 residues. CDR1 and CDR2 from the germline V gene are LGHNA and YSLEER. V lost 0 bases and J lost 6, with 15 bases in between. The CDR3 sequence: CASSQDYLERAEQYF. CDR3 DNA sequence: TGCGCCAGCAGCCAAGATTATCTTGAGCGGGCCGAGCAGTACTTC.

This clone was picked up a small number of times. This chain links TRBV30 with TRBJ2-7; TRBD1 agrees at 7 bases. V was pared by 1 base and J by 3 bases, with 6 bases of the junction left unmatched. The length of the CDR3 is 14 residues. CDR1 and CDR2 (germline): GTSNPN, SVGIG (reference sequence). CDR3 sequence (DNA): TGTGCCTGGAGTGGGAGACAGGGTGGCTACGAGCAGTACTTC. Its protein product is CAWSGRQGGYEQYF.

This sequence joins TRBV5-4 and TRBJ2-7; TRBD2 matches at 9 bases. CDR3 size: 16 residues. Trimming at V came to 0 bases and at J to 7 bases, leaving 11 bases not matched to a gene. In germline, CDR1 is SGHNT, CDR2 YYREEE (reference sequence). This CDR3 is CASSLEASGNLGEQYF. The DNA of the CDR3 is TGTGCCAGCAGCTTGGAGGCTAGCGGGAACCTCGGGGAGCAGTACTTC.

In DNA, the CDR3 is TGCAGCGTTGTACACTTGTCCGGGGAGCTGTTTTTT. Translated: CSVVHLSGELFF. The rearrangement links TRBV29-1 to TRBJ2-2; D is unclear. With 4 bases removed from V and 6 bases from J, the gap between germline ends came to 9 bases. CDR3 size: 12 residues. Germline values: CDR1 SQVTM, CDR2 ANQGSEA.

The chain has TRBV15 and TRBJ1-2; a possible D gene is TRBD1 (5 bases). This CDR3 has 18 amino acids. Between the trimmed V and J ends, which lost 0 bases and 4 bases, there was a span of 21 bases. The germline V gene has CDR1 LNHNV and CDR2 YYDKDF (reference sequence). Here the CDR3 DNA reads TGTGCCACCAGCAGAGATGGAGGGCCCACTCCGGGACTCTATGGCTACACCTTC. Protein: CATSRDGGPTPGLYGYTF.

This clone was counted a few times. V gene TRBV7-9 combines with J gene TRBJ2-2; no clear D gene. The germline V gene has CDR1 SEHNR and CDR2 FQNEAQ (reference sequence). Trimming cost V 5 bases and J 7 bases, with 20 bases left between them. The CDR3 extends over 16 amino acids. CDR3 bases: TGTGCCAGCAGCACCTATGACGTTGGGGTCCGCGGGGAGCTGTTTTTT. Protein product: CASSTYDVGVRGELFF.

This clone appeared once. This chain connects TRBV7-6 to TRBJ2-3, with D hard to call. V gave up 4 bases and J gave up 5 bases, with 13 bases separating them. This CDR3 contains 14 residues. Germline assignment: CDR1 SGHVS and CDR2 FNYEAQ. CDR3 protein: CASSSQPGQDTQYF. CDR3 sequence (DNA): TGTGCCAGCAGCTCTCAGCCCGGGCAAGATACGCAGTATTTT.

The chain carries TRBV6-5 and TRBJ1-4; D unresolved. The CDR3 runs to 14 residues. With 5 bases removed from V and 8 bases from J, the gap between germline ends came to 15 bases. Per the germline V gene, CDR1 is MNHEY and CDR2 is SVGAGI. The CDR3 loop is CASSEWRTAEKLFF. The CDR3 region has the DNA TGTGCCAGCAGTGAATGGAGGACCGCAGAAAAACTGTTTTTT.

The chain has TRBV19 and TRBJ1-5, with D tentatively TRBD1 (6 bases). The CDR3 has 15 residues. Germline V gene data show CDR1 as LNHDA and CDR2 as SQIVND (reference sequence). With 11 bases removed from V and 4 bases from J, the gap between germline ends came to 21 bases. CDR3 residues: CAASSGQWGNQPQHF. CDR3 in DNA: TGTGCCGCATCGTCAGGACAGTGGGGGAATCAGCCCCAGCATTTT.